The 29 T cell receptor beta chains below come from one sample, sequenced in a study of blood T cell repertoires in COVID-19. The table came from immunoSEQ multiplex PCR; TCRdb's copy has only in-frame clones and leaves some out. Here the sample spans 55,000 to 80,000 clones, around nine tenths being singletons. Source material: peripheral blood. The source is a man between 65 and 85 years old with acute or convalescent COVID-19.

A few counts support this clone. CDR3 residues: CASIVQGIGNSPLHF. In nucleotides, the CDR3 is TGTGCCAGCATCGTACAGGGGATTGGTAATTCACCCCTCCACTTT. The chain joins TRBV21-1 to TRBJ1-6; the table's D call, TRBD1, was not checked against the DNA. TRBV21-1 is a known pseudogene. The CDR3 contains 15 residues.

The chain joins TRBV18 to TRBJ1-6; D is undetermined. The CDR3 covers 17 residues. Between the trimmed V and J ends, which lost 2 bases and 4 bases, there was a span of 15 bases. Germline values: CDR1 KGHSH, CDR2 LQKENI. CDR3 region: CASSPIGTTLYNSPLHF. For the CDR3, the DNA is TGTGCCAGCTCACCAATCGGAACTACGCTATATAATTCACCCCTCCACTTT. The complete variable domain, with remaining parts taken from reference TRBV18 and TRBJ1-6, reads NAGVMQNPRHLVRRRGQEARLRCSPMKGHSHVYWYRQLPEEGLKFMVYLQKENIIDESGMPKERFSAEFPKEGPSILRIQQVVRGDSAAYFCASSPIGTTLYNSPLHFGNGTRLTVT.

The chain employs TRBV28 and TRBJ1-1; possibly TRBD1 for D (6 bases). The CDR3 length is 14 residues. CDR1 is MDHEN, CDR2 SYDVKM, per germline. With 4 bases removed from V and 8 bases from J, the gap between germline ends came to 17 bases. The DNA for the CDR3 is TGTGCCAGCAGTTCCCCGGGGGGCCGGGTAGAAGCTTTCTTT. Encoded protein: CASSSPGGRVEAFF.

The chain uses TRBV25-1 and TRBJ2-7; 10 nucleotides agree with TRBD1. This CDR3 is 14 amino acids long. Germline assignment: CDR1 MGHDK and CDR2 SYGVNS. After removal of 5 bases from V and 6 bases from J, the junction contained 7 bases not matched to a gene. CDR3 amino acids: CASSTGTGVGEQYF. The CDR3 DNA is TGTGCCAGCAGTACCGGGACAGGGGTAGGCGAGCAGTACTTC.

The chain's CDR3 is CASSPPSVNTEAFF. DNA for the CDR3: TGTGCCAGCTCACCCCCCAGTGTGAACACTGAAGCTTTCTTT. This sequence joins TRBV18 and TRBJ1-1; D remains ambiguous. This CDR3 region has 14 residues. V lost 3 bases, J lost 0 bases, and 8 bases lay in between. Germline CDR1 is KGHSH and CDR2 is LQKENI.

This chain connects TRBV19 to TRBJ1-2; the D is unclear. The CDR3 is made up of 14 amino acids. Trimming removed 7 bases at V and 0 bases at J, with 12 bases between. CDR1 LNHDA and CDR2 SQIVND come from the germline V gene (reference sequence). As DNA, the CDR3 is TGTGCCAGTATCATAGAACACGCTAACTATGGCTACACCTTC. This encodes CASIIEHANYGYTF.

In this sample, this clone turned up once. The chain links TRBV30 to TRBJ1-5; TRBD1 matches 9 bases. The CDR3 is 14 amino acids. V was pared by 7 bases and J by 2 bases, with 6 bases of the junction left unmatched. The V gene's germline CDR1 is GTSNPN and CDR2 SVGIG (reference sequence). The CDR3 sequence: CASGQGKGNQPQHF. CDR3 sequence (DNA): TGTGCCTCGGGACAGGGCAAGGGCAATCAGCCCCAGCATTTT.

On this clone itself: Sequence at one end of the junction differs from germline and may be a read error. CDR3 coding DNA: TGTGCTAGCAGCCCCATGGAAACTAGCGGGACCAATGAGCAGTTCTTC. Translation gives CASSPMETSGTNEQFF. V gene TRBV7-7 combines with J gene TRBJ2-1; 10 bases match TRBD2. CDR3 size: 16 residues. Germline loops: CDR1 SSHAT, CDR2 FNYEAQ (reference sequence). The full variable domain, its missing parts supplied by reference TRBV7-7 and TRBJ2-1, is GAGVSQSPRYKVTKRGQDVTLRCDPISSHATLYWYQQALGQGPEFLTYFNYEAQPDKSGLPSDRFSAERPEGSISTLTIQRTEQRDSAMYRCASSPMETSGTNEQFFGPGTRLTVL.

This clone has only a few counts. The chain employs TRBV28 and TRBJ2-1, with 8 bases matching TRBD1. The CDR3 runs 13 residues. The germline CDR1 and CDR2 sequences are MDHEN and SYDVKM. V lost 9 bases, J lost 7 bases, and 8 bases stayed unmatched. In nucleotides, the CDR3 is TGTGCCAGTCAGGACAGGGCTGGTAATGAGCAGTTCTTC. Translation: CASQDRAGNEQFF.

This chain connects TRBV11-2 to TRBJ1-1, with D uncertain. This CDR3 comprises 15 residues. Looked up from germline, CDR1 is SGHAT and CDR2 is FQNNGV. V was trimmed by 1 base and J by 5 bases, leaving 14 bases between them. This CDR3 is CASSLGSYATTEAFF. CDR3 DNA: TGTGCCAGCAGCTTAGGTTCCTACGCAACGACTGAAGCTTTCTTT.

The chain uses TRBV7-9 and TRBJ1-5; 9 nucleotides line up with TRBD1. This CDR3 is 14 amino acids long. V gave up 3 bases and J gave up 5 bases; unmatched junction bases: 2. In germline, CDR1 is SEHNR, CDR2 FQNEAQ (reference sequence). CDR3 nucleotides: TGTGCCAGCAGCTTGACAGGGGGAGATCAGCCCCAGCATTTT. Protein sequence: CASSLTGGDQPQHF.

The V gene is TRBV4-1, the J gene TRBJ1-3; no definite D call. Germline CDR1 MGHRA, CDR2 YSYEKL. The CDR3 extends over 16 amino acids. V was shortened by 0 bases and J by 5 bases, with 14 bases between the two germline ends. The CDR3 loop is CASSQDFADNRNTIYF. The CDR3 bases are TGCGCCAGCAGCCAAGATTTTGCTGATAACAGAAACACCATATATTTT.

This chain connects TRBV20-1 to TRBJ2-7, with D unresolved. The CDR3 spans 10 residues. Germline CDR1 is DFQATT and CDR2 is SNEGSKA (reference sequence). The CDR3 DNA follows: TGCACCCCCAGCGAGCACGAGCAGTACTTC. Translation gives CTPSEHEQYF.

This clone was counted between two and nine times. The chain is built from TRBV9 and TRBJ2-5; 7 bases line up with TRBD2. CDR1 is SGDLS, CDR2 YYNGEE, per germline. The CDR3 sequence is 14 residues long. The junction had 5 bases not matched to a gene; V was cut back by 2 bases and J by 4 bases. DNA of the CDR3: TGTGCCAGCAGCGTGTCCACGGGGGGAGAGACCCAGTACTTC. Translated, it gives CASSVSTGGETQYF.

The chain has TRBV15 and TRBJ2-2, with a possible D match to TRBD1 (5 bases). V was clipped by 3 bases and J by 0 bases, with 14 bases between them. CDR3 length equals 17 residues. Looked up from germline, CDR1 is LNHNV and CDR2 is YYDKDF (reference sequence). The CDR3 region has the DNA TGTGCCACCAGCAGCGAATGGGGCGGTCCGAACACCGGGGAGCTGTTTTTT. Protein product: CATSSEWGGPNTGELFF.

The J gene is TRBJ2-3, the V gene TRBV7-6; D perhaps matches TRBD2 (5 bases). Germline CDR1 and CDR2: SGHVS and FNYEAQ. Trimming removed 5 bases at V and 6 bases at J, with 18 bases between. The CDR3 covers 15 residues. Written as DNA, the CDR3 is TGTGCCAGCAGCGACGCGTCTGCCAAGCGGGATACGCAGTATTTT. It translates to CASSDASAKRDTQYF.

The chain recombines TRBV5-6 with TRBJ2-7; 10 bases map to TRBD1. The CDR3 length is 14 residues. Germline CDR1 and CDR2: SGHDT and YYEEEE. J lost 7 bases, V lost 5 bases, and 9 bases had no gene match. CDR3 loop: CASSPPGQGREQYF. In nucleotides, the CDR3 is TGTGCCAGCAGTCCGCCGGGACAGGGGAGGGAGCAGTACTTC.

J is TRBJ2-4 and V is TRBV11-2; D gene ambiguous. Germline CDR1 SGHAT, CDR2 FQNNGV. Trimming cost V 2 bases and J 0 bases, with 8 bases left between them. This CDR3 region has 15 residues. The CDR3 sequence is CASSLQVIAKNIQYF. Written as DNA, the CDR3 is TGTGCCAGCAGCTTACAGGTCATAGCCAAAAACATTCAGTACTTC.

The sample holds one count of this clone. The J gene is TRBJ1-2, the V gene TRBV7-8, with D possibly TRBD1 on 5 matching bases. The CDR3 covers 13 residues. Trimming shortened V by 5 bases and J by 1 base, and 8 bases separated the two germline ends. In germline, CDR1 is SGHVS, CDR2 FQNEAQ. CDR3 in DNA: TGTGCCAGCAGCCAGACAGTTAACTATGGCTACACCTTC. Residues: CASSQTVNYGYTF.

Concerning this clone itself: Other DNA sequences within the sample encode an identical CDR3. The gene calls are TRBV5-1 and TRBJ2-5; D gene uncertain. The CDR3 is made up of 14 amino acids. Trimming removed 0 bases from V and 1 base from J, with 7 bases in between. Germline V gives CDR1 SGHRS, CDR2 YFSETQ. CDR3 coding DNA: TGCGCCAGCAGCTTGGTCCCAGGCCAAGAGACCCAGTACTTC. The encoded protein is CASSLVPGQETQYF.

The CDR3 coding sequence is TGTGCCAGCAGTCTCACACCGGTCCTAGGGCAGTACTTC. Translated, it gives CASSLTPVLGQYF. The chain combines TRBV12-3 or TRBV12-4 with TRBJ2-7; D is uncertain. This CDR3 spans 13 amino acids. Trimming took 5 bases from V and 9 from J, leaving 17 bases between them.

The chain recombines TRBV30 with TRBJ2-3, with D possibly TRBD2 on 5 matching bases. Germline-derived CDR1 and CDR2 are GTSNPN and SVGIG (reference sequence). The CDR3 extends over 11 amino acids. Trimming cost V 8 bases and J 2 bases, with 8 bases left between them. CDR3 coding DNA: TGTGCCGGCCGGGACACAGATACGCAGTATTTT. It codes for CAGRDTDTQYF.

The gene calls are TRBV18 and TRBJ2-3; TRBD1 might be the D (6 bases). This CDR3 spans 16 amino acids. Germline V gene sequence: CDR1 KGHSH, CDR2 LQKENI. V was cut by 2 bases and J by 2 bases, with 14 bases left in between. CDR3: CASSPSGAATTDTQYF. Written as DNA, the CDR3 is TGTGCCAGCTCACCATCAGGGGCGGCCACCACAGATACGCAGTATTTT. Full variable domain (outside the CDR3, taken from reference TRBV18 and TRBJ2-3): NAGVMQNPRHLVRRRGQEARLRCSPMKGHSHVYWYRQLPEEGLKFMVYLQKENIIDESGMPKERFSAEFPKEGPSILRIQQVVRGDSAAYFCASSPSGAATTDTQYFGPGTRLTVL.

V gene TRBV9 combines with J gene TRBJ2-1; a weak D match, TRBD2 (6 bases). The length of the CDR3 is 14 residues. The V and J ends lost 2 bases and 4 bases respectively, with 10 bases between them. The V gene's germline CDR1 is SGDLS and CDR2 YYNGEE. The CDR3 nucleotides are TGTGCCAGCAGCGTGGCGGGGTATTACAATGAGCAGTTCTTC. As protein: CASSVAGYYNEQFF.

The V gene is TRBV30, the J gene TRBJ2-1; 7 positions agree with TRBD1. Looked up from germline, CDR1 is GTSNPN and CDR2 is SVGIG (reference sequence). The CDR3 consists of 15 residues. Trimming at V came to 0 bases and at J to 1 base, leaving 3 bases not matched to a gene. CDR3 loop: CAWSVRDRSYNEQFF. The CDR3, as DNA: TGTGCCTGGAGTGTACGGGACAGATCCTACAATGAGCAGTTCTTC.

This clone was seen once. The rearrangement joins TRBV19 to TRBJ2-3; 8 bases agree with TRBD2. Germline lookup yields CDR1 LNHDA and CDR2 SQIVND (reference sequence). This CDR3 comprises 14 residues. V shed 5 bases and J 0 bases; nucleotides not matched to a gene: 1. The CDR3 is CASSPGGSTDTQYF. The CDR3 bases are TGTGCCAGTAGTCCGGGGGGGAGCACAGATACGCAGTATTTT.

The chain is built from TRBV15 and TRBJ1-2, with D possibly TRBD1 on 5 matching bases. Trimming took 1 base from V and 5 from J, leaving 11 bases between them. The germline V gene encodes CDR1 LNHNV and CDR2 YYDKDF (reference sequence). The CDR3 covers 14 residues. As DNA, the CDR3 is TGTGCCACCAGCAGAGTCCCACAGGATTATGGCTACACCTTC. Encoded protein: CATSRVPQDYGYTF.

The rearrangement links TRBV9 to TRBJ1-3, with D unresolved. This CDR3 has 12 residues. CDR1 is SGDLS, CDR2 YYNGEE, per germline. Trimming took off 4 bases at V and 2 bases at J, with 4 bases between the two ends. DNA for the CDR3: TGTGCCAGCAGCCTCGCTGGAAACACCATATATTTT. Its translation: CASSLAGNTIYF.

The V call is TRBV29-1, the J call TRBJ2-1, with 7 bases lining up with TRBD1. With 8 bases clipped from V and 6 bases from J, the junction kept 4 bases outside the gene matches. CDR1 and CDR2 (germline): SQVTM, ANQGSEA. The CDR3 runs 11 residues. As DNA, the CDR3 is TGCAGCACCAGACAGGGCAATGAGCAGTTCTTC. As protein: CSTRQGNEQFF.